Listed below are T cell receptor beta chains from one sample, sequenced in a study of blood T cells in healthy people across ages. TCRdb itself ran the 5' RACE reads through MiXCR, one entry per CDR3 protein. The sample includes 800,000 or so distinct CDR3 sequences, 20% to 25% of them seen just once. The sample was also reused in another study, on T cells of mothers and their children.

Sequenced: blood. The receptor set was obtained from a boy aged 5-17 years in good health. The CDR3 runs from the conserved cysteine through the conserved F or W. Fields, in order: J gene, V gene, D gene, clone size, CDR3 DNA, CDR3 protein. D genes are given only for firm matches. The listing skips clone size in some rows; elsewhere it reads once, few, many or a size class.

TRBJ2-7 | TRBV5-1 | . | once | TGCGTCCTACCTAACCCCTACGAGCAGTACTTC | CVLPNPYEQYF
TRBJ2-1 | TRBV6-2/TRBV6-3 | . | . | TGTGCCAGCACAGGACCCAATGAGCAGTTCTTC | CASTGPNEQFF
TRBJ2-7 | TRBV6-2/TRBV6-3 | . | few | TGTGCCAGCAGTCGAACAGGGAAGCGCGCCTACGAGCAGTACTTC | CASSRTGKRAYEQYF
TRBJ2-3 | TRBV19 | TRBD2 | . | TGTGCCAGTAGTATGCTGGGACTAGCGACAGATACGCAGTATTTT | CASSMLGLATDTQYF
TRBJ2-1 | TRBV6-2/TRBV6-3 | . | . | TGTGCCAGCAGTTCCCCCGAGGGTCACAGGGTTGATGAGCAGTTCTTC | CASSSPEGHRVDEQFF
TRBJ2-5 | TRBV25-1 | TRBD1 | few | TGTGCCAGCAGTGAAGGTGGAGGGACAGGGGTAGGGGAGACCCAGTACTTC | CASSEGGGTGVGETQYF
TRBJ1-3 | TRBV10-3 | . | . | TGTGCCCGAAGCCCGGGGTATGGAAACACCATATATTTT | CARSPGYGNTIYF
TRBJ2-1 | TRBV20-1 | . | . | TGCAGTGCTAGAGATCCTCAGCCGAGCTCCTACAATGAGCAGTTCTTC | CSARDPQPSSYNEQFF
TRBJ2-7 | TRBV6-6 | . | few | TGTGCCAGCAGCCCGGATTTGCTTTCCTACGAGCAGTACTTC | CASSPDLLSYEQYF
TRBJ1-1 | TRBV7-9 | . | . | TGTGCCAGCAGCTTAATCGGCAGCCTGAACACTGAAGCCTTCTTT | CASSLIGSLNTEAFF
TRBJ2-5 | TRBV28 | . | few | TGTGCCAGCAGGACTAACAGGGTTTTAGGAGAGACCCAGTACTTC | CASRTNRVLGETQYF
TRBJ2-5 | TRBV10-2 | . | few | TGCGCCAGCAGTGAAATCCCCCGGGAGACCCAGTACTTC | CASSEIPRETQYF
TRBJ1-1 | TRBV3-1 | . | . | TGTGCCAGCATTGGGGGGAACACTGAAGCTTTCTTT | CASIGGNTEAFF
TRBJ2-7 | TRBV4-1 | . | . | TGCGCCAGCAGCCTAGAAGGTTCCGGAGCCTACGGGCAGTACTTC | CASSLEGSGAYGQYF
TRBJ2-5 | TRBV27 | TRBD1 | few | TGTGCCAGCAGTTCCGGACAGGGGTTCCAAGAGACCCAGTACTTC | CASSSGQGFQETQYF
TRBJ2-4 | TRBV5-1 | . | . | TGCGCCAGCAGTGACAGTTTAAACATTCAGTACTTC | CASSDSLNIQYF
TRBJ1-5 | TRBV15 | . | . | TGTGCCACCAGCAGAGATCAGCTCCCAGCTGGGCCCCAGCATTTT | CATSRDQLPAGPQHF
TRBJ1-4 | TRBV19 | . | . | TGTGCCACCAGGTCGGGTGAAAAACTGTTTTTT | CATRSGEKLFF
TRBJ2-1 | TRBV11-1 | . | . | TGTGCCAGCAGCCCCGGTTCCTGGGGGAATGAGCAGTTCTTC | CASSPGSWGNEQFF
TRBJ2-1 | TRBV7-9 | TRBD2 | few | TGTGCCAGCAGCTCCCGCGGGAGGGATTTAAAGTATGAGCAGTTCTTC | CASSSRGRDLKYEQFF
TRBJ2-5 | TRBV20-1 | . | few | TGCAGTGCTTCCCGTCCCTCCACCAAAGAGACCCAGTACTTC | CSASRPSTKETQYF
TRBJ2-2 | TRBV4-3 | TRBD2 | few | TGCGCCAGCAGCCAAGATCGGCTAGCGGGAGGGCGGTCCGGGGAGCTGTTTTTT | CASSQDRLAGGRSGELFF
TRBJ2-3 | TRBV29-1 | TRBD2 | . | TGCAGCGCCCCGAAGGGCCGCTCTTTGGCGGGAGGGAGCACAGATACGCAGTATTTT | CSAPKGRSLAGGSTDTQYF
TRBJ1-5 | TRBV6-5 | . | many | TGTGCCAGCAGCGCGGGGACCTTCCCTCAGCCCCAGCATTTT | CASSAGTFPQPQHF
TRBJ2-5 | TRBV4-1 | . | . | TGCGCCAGCAGCCAAATTATCTGGCAGACCCAGTACTTC | CASSQIIWQTQYF
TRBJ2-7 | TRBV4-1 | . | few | TGCGCCAGCAGCCTCAACCGGGAGTGGGAGCAGTACTTC | CASSLNREWEQYF
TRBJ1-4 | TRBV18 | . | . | TGTGCCAGCTCACCAACGAAAGTACCTGGGGAAAAACTGTTTTTT | CASSPTKVPGEKLFF
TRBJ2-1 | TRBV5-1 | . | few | TGCGCCAGCAGCCCCGAGCGCCCTGGCGGGGAAATTTACAATGAGCAGTTCTTC | CASSPERPGGEIYNEQFF
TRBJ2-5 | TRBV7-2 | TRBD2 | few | TGTGCCAGCAGCTTGGGGAGCGGGGGGGCTTTCGAGACCCAGTACTTC | CASSLGSGGAFETQYF
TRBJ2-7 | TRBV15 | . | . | TGTGCCACCAGCAGAGCCAGGGGCGAGCAGTACTTC | CATSRARGEQYF
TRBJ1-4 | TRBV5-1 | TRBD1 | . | TGCGCCAGCAGCTCGGGACAGGGGTTTTGGTCCCAGGCAACTAATGAAAAACTGTTTTTT | CASSSGQGFWSQATNEKLFF
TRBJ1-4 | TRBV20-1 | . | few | TGCAGTGCTCCTCGGACAAATTCTAATGAAAAACTGTTTTTT | CSAPRTNSNEKLFF
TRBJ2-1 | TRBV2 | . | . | TGTGCCAGCAAGCTGGAAAGCGGGTCGAATGAGCAGTTCTTC | CASKLESGSNEQFF
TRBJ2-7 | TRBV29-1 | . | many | TGCAGCGTTGAATCTGCTCCTTGGGAGCAGTACTTC | CSVESAPWEQYF
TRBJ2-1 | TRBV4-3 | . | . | TGCGCCAGCAGCCAAGAGGGCCGGGGATACGATGAGCAGTTCTTC | CASSQEGRGYDEQFF
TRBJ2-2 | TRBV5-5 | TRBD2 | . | TGTGCCAGCAGACCAGGGACTAGCGGGGGGAACACCGGGGAGCTGTTTTTT | CASRPGTSGGNTGELFF
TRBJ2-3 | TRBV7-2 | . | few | TGTGCCAGCAGCTTAACGGCGGGCCCCACAGATACGCAGTATTTT | CASSLTAGPTDTQYF